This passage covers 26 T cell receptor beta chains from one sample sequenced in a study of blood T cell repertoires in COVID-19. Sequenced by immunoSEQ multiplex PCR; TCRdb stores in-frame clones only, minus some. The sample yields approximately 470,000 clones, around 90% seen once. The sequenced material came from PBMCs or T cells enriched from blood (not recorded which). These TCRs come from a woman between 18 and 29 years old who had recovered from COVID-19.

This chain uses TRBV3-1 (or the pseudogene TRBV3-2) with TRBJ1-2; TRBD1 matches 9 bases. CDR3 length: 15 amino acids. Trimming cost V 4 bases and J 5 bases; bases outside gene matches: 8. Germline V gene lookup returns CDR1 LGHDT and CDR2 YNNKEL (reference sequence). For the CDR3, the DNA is TGTGCCAGCAGCCCTTCGGGGACAGGGTTATATGGCTACACCTTC. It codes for CASSPSGTGLYGYTF.

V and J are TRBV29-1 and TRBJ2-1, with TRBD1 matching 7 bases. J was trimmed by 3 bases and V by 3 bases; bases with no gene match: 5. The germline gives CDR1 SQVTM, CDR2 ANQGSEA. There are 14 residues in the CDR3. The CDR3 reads CSVEDRFFYNEQFF. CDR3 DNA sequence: TGCAGCGTTGAGGACAGGTTCTTCTACAATGAGCAGTTCTTC.

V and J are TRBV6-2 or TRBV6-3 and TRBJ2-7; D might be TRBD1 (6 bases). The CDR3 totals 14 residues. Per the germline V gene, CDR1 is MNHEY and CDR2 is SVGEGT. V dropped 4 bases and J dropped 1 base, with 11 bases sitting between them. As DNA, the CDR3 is TGTGCCAGCAGTTGGGGACAACCTTCCTACGAGCAGTACTTC. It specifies CASSWGQPSYEQYF.

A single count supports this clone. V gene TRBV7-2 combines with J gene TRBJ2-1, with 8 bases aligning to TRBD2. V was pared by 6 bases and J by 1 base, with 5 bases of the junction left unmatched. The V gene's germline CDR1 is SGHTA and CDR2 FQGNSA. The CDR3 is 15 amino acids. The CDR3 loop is CASSSGLVSYNEQFF. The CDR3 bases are TGTGCCAGCAGTTCGGGACTAGTATCCTACAATGAGCAGTTCTTC.

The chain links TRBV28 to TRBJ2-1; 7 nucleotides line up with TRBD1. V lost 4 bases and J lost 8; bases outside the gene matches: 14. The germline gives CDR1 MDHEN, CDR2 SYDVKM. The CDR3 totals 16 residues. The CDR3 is CASSSAPGTEIYEQFF. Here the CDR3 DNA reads TGTGCCAGCAGTTCCGCCCCCGGGACAGAGATCTATGAGCAGTTCTTC.

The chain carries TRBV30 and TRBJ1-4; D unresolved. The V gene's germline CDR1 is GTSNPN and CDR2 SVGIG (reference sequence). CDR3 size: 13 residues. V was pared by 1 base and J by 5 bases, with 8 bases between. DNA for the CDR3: TGTGCCTGGAGTGACCCGAGAAATGAAAAACTGTTTTTT. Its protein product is CAWSDPRNEKLFF.

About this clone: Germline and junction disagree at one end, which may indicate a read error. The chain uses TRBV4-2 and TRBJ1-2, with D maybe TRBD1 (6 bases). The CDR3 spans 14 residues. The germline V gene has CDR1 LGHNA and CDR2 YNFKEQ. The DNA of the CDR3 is TGTGCCCGCAGCCAGTGGGTGGGGGGGGGCGGCTACACCTTC. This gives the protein CARSQWVGGGGYTF.

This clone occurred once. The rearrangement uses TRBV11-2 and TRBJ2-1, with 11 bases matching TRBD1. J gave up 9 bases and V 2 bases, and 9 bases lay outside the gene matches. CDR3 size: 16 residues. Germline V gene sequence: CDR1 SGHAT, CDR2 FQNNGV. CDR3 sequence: CASSLTLGQGGIEQFF. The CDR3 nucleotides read TGTGCCAGCAGCTTAACATTGGGACAGGGGGGGATTGAGCAGTTCTTC.

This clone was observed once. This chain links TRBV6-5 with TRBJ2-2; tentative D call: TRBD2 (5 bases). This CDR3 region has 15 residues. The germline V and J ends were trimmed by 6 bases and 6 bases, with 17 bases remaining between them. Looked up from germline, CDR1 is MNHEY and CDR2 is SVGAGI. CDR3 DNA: TGTGCCAGCAGCCCCCTCCGGGATAGCGCCGGGGAGCTGTTTTTT. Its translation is CASSPLRDSAGELFF.

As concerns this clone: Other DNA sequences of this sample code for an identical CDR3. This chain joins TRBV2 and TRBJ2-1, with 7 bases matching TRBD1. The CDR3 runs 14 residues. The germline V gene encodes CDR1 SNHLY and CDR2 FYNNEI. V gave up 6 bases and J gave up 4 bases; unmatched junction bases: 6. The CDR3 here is CASSSRDSYNEQFF. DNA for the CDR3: TGTGCCAGCAGCTCCCGGGACAGTTACAATGAGCAGTTCTTC. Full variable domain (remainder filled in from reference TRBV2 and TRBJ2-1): EPEVTQTPSHQVTQMGQEVILRCVPISNHLYFYWYRQILGQKVEFLVSFYNNEISEKSEIFDDQFSVERPDGSNFTLKIRSTKLEDSAMYFCASSSRDSYNEQFFGPGTRLTVL.

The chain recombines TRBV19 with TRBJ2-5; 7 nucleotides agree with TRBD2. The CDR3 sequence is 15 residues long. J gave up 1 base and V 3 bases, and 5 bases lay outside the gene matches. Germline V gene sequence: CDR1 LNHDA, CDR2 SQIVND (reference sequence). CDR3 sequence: CASSMAGVPQETQYF. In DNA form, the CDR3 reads TGTGCCAGTAGTATGGCGGGGGTGCCCCAAGAGACCCAGTACTTC.

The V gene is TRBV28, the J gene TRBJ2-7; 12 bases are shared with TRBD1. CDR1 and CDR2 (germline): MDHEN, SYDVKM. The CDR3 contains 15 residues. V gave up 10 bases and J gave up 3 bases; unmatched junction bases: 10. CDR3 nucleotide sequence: TGTGCCACCGGGACAGGGGGCGAAAGGGGCTACGAGCAGTACTTC. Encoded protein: CATGTGGERGYEQYF.

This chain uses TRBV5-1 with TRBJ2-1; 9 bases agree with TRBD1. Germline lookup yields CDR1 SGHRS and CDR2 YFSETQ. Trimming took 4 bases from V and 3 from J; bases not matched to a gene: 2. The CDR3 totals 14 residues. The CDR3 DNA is TGCGCCAGCAGCCGGGACAGGGACTACAATGAGCAGTTCTTC. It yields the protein CASSRDRDYNEQFF.

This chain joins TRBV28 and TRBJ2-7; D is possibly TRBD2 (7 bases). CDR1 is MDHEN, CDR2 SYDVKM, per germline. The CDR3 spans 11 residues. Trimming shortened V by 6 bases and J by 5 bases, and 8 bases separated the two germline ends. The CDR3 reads CASRGGDEQYF. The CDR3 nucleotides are TGTGCCAGCAGAGGGGGGGACGAGCAGTACTTC.

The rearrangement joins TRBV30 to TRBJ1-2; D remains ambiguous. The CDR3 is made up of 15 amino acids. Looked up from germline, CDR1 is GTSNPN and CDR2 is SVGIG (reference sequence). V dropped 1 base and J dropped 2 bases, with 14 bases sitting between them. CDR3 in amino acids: CAWSGGNTANYGYTF. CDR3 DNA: TGTGCCTGGAGTGGAGGTAACACTGCGAACTATGGCTACACCTTC.

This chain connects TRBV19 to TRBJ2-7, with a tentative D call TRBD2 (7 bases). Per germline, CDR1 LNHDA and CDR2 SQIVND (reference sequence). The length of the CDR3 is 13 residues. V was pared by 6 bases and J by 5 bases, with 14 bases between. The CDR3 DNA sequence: TGTGCCAGTAGCCCAACAGGGAGGGACGAGCAGTACTTC. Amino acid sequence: CASSPTGRDEQYF.

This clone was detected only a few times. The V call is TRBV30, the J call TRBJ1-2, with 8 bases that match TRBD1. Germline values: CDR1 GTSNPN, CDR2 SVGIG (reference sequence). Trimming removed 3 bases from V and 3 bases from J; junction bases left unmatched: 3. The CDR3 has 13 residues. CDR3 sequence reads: CAWSNRGDYGYTF. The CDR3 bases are TGTGCCTGGAGCAACAGGGGGGACTATGGCTACACCTTC. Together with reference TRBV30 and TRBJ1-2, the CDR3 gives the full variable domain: SQTIHQWPATLVQPVGSPLSLECTVEGTSNPNLYWYRQAAGRGLQLLFYSVGIGQISSEVPQNLSASRPQDRQFILSSKKLLLSDSGFYLCAWSNRGDYGYTFGSGTRLTVV.

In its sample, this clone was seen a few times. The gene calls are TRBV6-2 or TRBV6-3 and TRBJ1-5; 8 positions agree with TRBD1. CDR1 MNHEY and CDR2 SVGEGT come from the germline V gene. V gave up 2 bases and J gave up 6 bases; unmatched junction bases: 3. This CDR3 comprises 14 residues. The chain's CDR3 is CASSYDRGGQPQHF. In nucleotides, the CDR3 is TGTGCCAGCAGTTACGACAGGGGTGGTCAGCCCCAGCATTTT.

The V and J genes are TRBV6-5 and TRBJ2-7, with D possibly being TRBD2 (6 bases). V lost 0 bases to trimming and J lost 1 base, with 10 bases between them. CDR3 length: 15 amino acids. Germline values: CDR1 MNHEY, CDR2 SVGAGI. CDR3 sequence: CASSYSIRESYEQYF. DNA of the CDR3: TGTGCCAGCAGTTACTCGATACGGGAGTCCTACGAGCAGTACTTC.

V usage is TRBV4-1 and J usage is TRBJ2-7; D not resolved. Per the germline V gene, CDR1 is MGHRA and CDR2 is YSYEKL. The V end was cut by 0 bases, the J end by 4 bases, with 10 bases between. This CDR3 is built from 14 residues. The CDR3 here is CASSQEVAFYEQYF. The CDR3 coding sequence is TGCGCCAGCAGCCAAGAGGTAGCCTTTTACGAGCAGTACTTC.

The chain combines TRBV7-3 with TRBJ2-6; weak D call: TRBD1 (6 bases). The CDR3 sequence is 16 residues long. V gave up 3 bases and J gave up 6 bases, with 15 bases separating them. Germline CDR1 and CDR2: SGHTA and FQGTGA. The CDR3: CASSFREQGKANVLTF. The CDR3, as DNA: TGTGCCAGCAGCTTTAGGGAACAGGGAAAGGCCAACGTCCTGACTTTC.

CDR3 DNA sequence: TGTGCCAGCAGCTTTGACAGGGGAGGCGGCTACACCTTC. It specifies CASSFDRGGGYTF. V is TRBV7-8 and J is TRBJ1-2, with TRBD1 matching over 8 bases. V lost 3 bases to trimming and J lost 8 bases; unmatched junction nucleotides: 5. Germline-derived CDR1 and CDR2 are SGHVS and FQNEAQ. The CDR3 sequence is 13 residues long.

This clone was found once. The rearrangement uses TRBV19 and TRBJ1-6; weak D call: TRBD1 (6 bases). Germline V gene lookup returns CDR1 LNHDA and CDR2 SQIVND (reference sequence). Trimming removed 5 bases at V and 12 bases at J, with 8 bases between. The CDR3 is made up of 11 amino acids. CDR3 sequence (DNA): TGTGCCAGTAGTGAACAGGGACCCCTCCACTTT. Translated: CASSEQGPLHF.

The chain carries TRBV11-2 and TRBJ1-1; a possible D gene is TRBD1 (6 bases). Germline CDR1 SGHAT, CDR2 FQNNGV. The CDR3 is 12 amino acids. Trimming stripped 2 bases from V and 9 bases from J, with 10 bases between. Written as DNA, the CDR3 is TGTGCCAGCAGCTTATCTGGGGGCAAAGCTTTCTTT. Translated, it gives CASSLSGGKAFF.

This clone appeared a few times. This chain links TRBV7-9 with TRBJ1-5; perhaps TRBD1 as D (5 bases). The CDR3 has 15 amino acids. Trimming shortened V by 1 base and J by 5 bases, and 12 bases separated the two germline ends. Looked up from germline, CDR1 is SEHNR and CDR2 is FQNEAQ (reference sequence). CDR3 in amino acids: CASSLGRGRHQPQHF. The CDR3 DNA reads TGTGCCAGCAGCTTAGGAAGGGGCAGGCATCAGCCCCAGCATTTT.

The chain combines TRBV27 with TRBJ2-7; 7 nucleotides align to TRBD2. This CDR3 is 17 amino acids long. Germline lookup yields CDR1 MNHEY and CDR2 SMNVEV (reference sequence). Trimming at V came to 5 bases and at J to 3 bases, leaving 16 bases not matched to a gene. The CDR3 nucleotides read TGTGCCAGCAGTCCCCCCCCTTTCGGCGGGAGAGACTACGAGCAGTACTTC. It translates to CASSPPPFGGRDYEQYF.